This is a list of T cell receptor beta chains from one sample in a study of blood T cell repertoires in COVID-19. The assay was immunoSEQ multiplex PCR, and TCRdb's table has in-frame clones only and misses some. The table records around 280,000 clones, roughly 87% of them present only once. Sequencing was carried out using peripheral blood. Every receptor here comes from a woman between 50 and 59 years old who had recovered from COVID-19. Both conserved end residues are part of each CDR3. The order of the fields is clone size, J gene, V gene, D gene, CDR3 DNA, CDR3 protein. D genes are given only for firm matches. The size of a clone is reported for some rows only, either as once, few or many, or as a class for expanded clones.

abundance: NA; j_gene: TRBJ1-4; v_gene: TRBV6-5; d_gene: NA; CDR3nt: TGTGCCAGCAGGAGGCAGGGTGCGTTTAATGAAAAACTGTTTTTT; CDR3aa: CASRRQGAFNEKLFF
abundance: NA; j_gene: TRBJ2-1; v_gene: TRBV21-1; d_gene: NA; CDR3nt: TGTGCCAGCAGCAATAGTTTTTGCCTGGGACAGGTAGCGTACAATGAGCAGTTCTTC; CDR3aa: CASSNSFCLGQVAYNEQFF
abundance: NA; j_gene: TRBJ1-4; v_gene: TRBV7-2; d_gene: NA; CDR3nt: TGTGCCAGCAGCTTAGGGGCAAGGGAAAAACTGTTTTTT; CDR3aa: CASSLGAREKLFF
abundance: NA; j_gene: TRBJ2-7; v_gene: TRBV3-1/TRBV3-2; d_gene: TRBD2; CDR3nt: TGTGCCAGCAGCCAGACTAGCGGGACGTTGAGCAGGCAGTACTTC; CDR3aa: CASSQTSGTLSRQYF
abundance: NA; j_gene: TRBJ2-4; v_gene: TRBV4-1; d_gene: NA; CDR3nt: TGCGCCAGCAGCCAAGAACGGGCCCAGCGGAGCGGACCGCTAGCCAAAAACATTCAGTACTTC; CDR3aa: CASSQERAQRSGPLAKNIQYF
abundance: NA; j_gene: TRBJ2-1; v_gene: TRBV3-1/TRBV3-2; d_gene: TRBD2; CDR3nt: TGTGCCAGCAGCCAGACGGGGGGGCCCTACAATGAGCAGTTCTTC; CDR3aa: CASSQTGGPYNEQFF
abundance: NA; j_gene: TRBJ2-3; v_gene: TRBV19; d_gene: TRBD2; CDR3nt: TGTGCCAGTAGTATCCCTACTAGCGGGGGTCGGAGCACAGATACGCAGTATTTT; CDR3aa: CASSIPTSGGRSTDTQYF
abundance: NA; j_gene: TRBJ1-2; v_gene: TRBV7-2; d_gene: NA; CDR3nt: TGTGCCAGCAGCTTAGGCGGGGTCGATGGCTACACCTTC; CDR3aa: CASSLGGVDGYTF
abundance: NA; j_gene: TRBJ1-6; v_gene: TRBV15; d_gene: NA; CDR3nt: TGTGCCACCAGCAGAGATCTCGCAGGGCTGATTTCACCCCTCCACTTT; CDR3aa: CATSRDLAGLISPLHF
abundance: NA; j_gene: TRBJ1-1; v_gene: TRBV7-2; d_gene: NA; CDR3nt: TGTGCCAGCAGCTTACCTATTAGTTTCACTGAAGCTTTCTTT; CDR3aa: CASSLPISFTEAFF
abundance: few; j_gene: TRBJ2-3; v_gene: TRBV9; d_gene: TRBD2; CDR3nt: TGTGCCAGCAGCGTAGCTAGCGGGGGGGCCTCAGATACGCAGTATTTT; CDR3aa: CASSVASGGASDTQYF
abundance: NA; j_gene: TRBJ1-1; v_gene: TRBV7-9; d_gene: TRBD1; CDR3nt: TGTGCCAGCAGCGTCCGGGACAGGGGGAACACTGAAGCTTTCTTT; CDR3aa: CASSVRDRGNTEAFF
abundance: NA; j_gene: TRBJ2-2; v_gene: TRBV2; d_gene: TRBD2; CDR3nt: TGTGCCAGCAGTAGGTTAGCGGGGGCGACCGGGGAGCTGTTTTTT; CDR3aa: CASSRLAGATGELFF
abundance: few; j_gene: TRBJ1-4; v_gene: TRBV11-2; d_gene: NA; CDR3nt: TGTGCCAGCAGTCATCGGGGGGTTAGTGAAAAACTGTTTTTT; CDR3aa: CASSHRGVSEKLFF
abundance: NA; j_gene: TRBJ1-2; v_gene: TRBV2; d_gene: NA; CDR3nt: TGTGCCAGTACAGGGCTCTATGGCTACACCTTC; CDR3aa: CASTGLYGYTF
abundance: once; j_gene: TRBJ1-5; v_gene: TRBV7-2; d_gene: TRBD1; CDR3nt: TGTGCCAGCAGCTTAGCAATGGACAGGGCCCGGCCCCAGCATTTT; CDR3aa: CASSLAMDRARPQHF